The sample holds a few counts of the clone carrying this T cell receptor (beta chain). In the authors' workflow: From reference gene primer amplification, estimates of nucleated cell counts were derived. TCRdb's copy holds only in-frame clones and misses some; the assay was immunoSEQ multiplex PCR. The V and J calls and clone size were taken over from that table, and D and trimming were inferred from the DNA. The repertoire holds 40,000 to 50,000 clones, with under 90% as singletons. The data are from a study of blood T cell repertoires in COVID-19. Study overall: Samples taken during acute and convalescent COVID-19 were collected in the United States, Italy and Spain. PBMCs, B-cell-depleted T cells, or T cells provided the cDNA or gDNA that made up the material.

The CDR3 has 12 amino acids. Unmatched junction bases numbered 3, after V lost 4 bases and J lost 6 bases. Per germline, CDR1 SGHTA and CDR2 FQGNSA. The sequenced sample consisted of peripheral blood. The receptor was derived from a man aged 50 to 60 with active COVID-19. The gene calls are TRBV7-2 and TRBJ2-7; 7 nucleotides align to TRBD1. CDR3 amino acids: CASSYRGGEQYF. The CDR3 coding sequence is TGTGCCAGCAGCTACAGGGGTGGCGAGCAGTACTTC.